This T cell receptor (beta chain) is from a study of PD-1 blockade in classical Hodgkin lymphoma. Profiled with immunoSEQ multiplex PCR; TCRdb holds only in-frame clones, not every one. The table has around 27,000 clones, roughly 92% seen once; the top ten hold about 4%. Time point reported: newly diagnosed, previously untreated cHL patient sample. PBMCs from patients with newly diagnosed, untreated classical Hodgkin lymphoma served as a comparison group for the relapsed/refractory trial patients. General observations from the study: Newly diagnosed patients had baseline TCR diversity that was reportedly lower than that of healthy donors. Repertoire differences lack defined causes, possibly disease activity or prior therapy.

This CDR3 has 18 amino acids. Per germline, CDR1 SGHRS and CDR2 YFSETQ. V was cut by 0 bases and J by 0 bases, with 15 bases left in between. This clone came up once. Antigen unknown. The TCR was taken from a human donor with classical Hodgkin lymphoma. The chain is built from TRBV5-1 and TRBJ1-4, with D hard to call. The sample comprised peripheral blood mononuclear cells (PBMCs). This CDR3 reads CASSLGGGYPTTNEKLFF. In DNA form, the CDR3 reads TGCGCCAGCAGCTTGGGGGGAGGGTACCCCACAACTAATGAAAAACTGTTTTTT.